This record looks at one T cell receptor beta chain sequence and its context. The data stem from a study of blood T cell repertoires in COVID-19. Study as a whole: T cells, B-cell-depleted T cells, or PBMCs supplied cDNA or gDNA.

V was pared by 3 bases and J by 10 bases, with 15 bases between. From germline, CDR1 is KGHSH and CDR2 LQKENI. The CDR3 covers 13 residues. Data came from immunoSEQ multiplex PCR; TCRdb stores just in-frame clones and leaves some out. The repertoire holds roughly 160,000 clones, with roughly 86% as singletons. The V call is TRBV18, the J call TRBJ2-5; D might be TRBD2 (6 bases). The clonotype originates from a woman in her sixties who had recovered from COVID-19. Sample: peripheral blood. CDR3 protein: CASSPRAGPNQYF. CDR3 DNA sequence: TGTGCCAGCTCACCCCGCGCGGGACCTAACCAGTACTTC.